These 7 T cell receptor beta chains originate from one sample sequenced in a study of memory CD8 T cells in hepatitis C reinfection. This table comes from immunoSEQ multiplex PCR, and its TCRdb copy is limited to in-frame clones, with some not included. The sample includes over 45,000 clones, about nine tenths of them seen just once. Time point described: pre-reinfection, 55 to 20 weeks before reinfection detection. TCR sequencing was done directly ex vivo on sorted cells, without expansion in vitro. Specimen: naive CD8+ T cells sorted from blood. The source is a man in his late teens or twenties with hepatitis C virus infection.

The J gene is TRBJ1-1, the V gene TRBV19; 8 nucleotides match TRBD1. Unmatched junction bases numbered 10, after V lost 6 bases and J lost 1 base. This CDR3 is built from 16 residues. Looked up from germline, CDR1 is LNHDA and CDR2 is SQIVND (reference sequence). The CDR3 spells CASRMDPGQGNTEAFF. For the CDR3, the DNA is TGTGCCAGTAGGATGGATCCTGGACAGGGGAACACTGAAGCTTTCTTT.

The genes are TRBV28 and TRBJ1-3; 8 positions agree with TRBD1. V lost 2 bases and J lost 1; bases outside the gene matches: 7. The CDR3 has 17 amino acids. The V gene's germline CDR1 is MDHEN and CDR2 SYDVKM. CDR3: CASSLPTGGMSGNTIYF. DNA of the CDR3: TGTGCCAGCAGTTTACCCACAGGGGGGATGTCTGGAAACACCATATATTTT. The variable domain in full, with the rest retrieved from reference TRBV28 and TRBJ1-3, is DVKVTQSSRYLVKRTGEKVFLECVQDMDHENMFWYRQDPGLGLRLIYFSYDVKMKEKGDIPEGYSVSREKKERFSLILESASTNQTSMYLCASSLPTGGMSGNTIYFGEGSWLTVV.

V usage is TRBV27 and J usage is TRBJ2-3, with 11 bases aligning to TRBD2. V was clipped by 1 base and J by 4 bases; unmatched bases: 7. Germline V gene lookup returns CDR1 MNHEY and CDR2 SMNVEV (reference sequence). CDR3 length: 17 residues. CDR3 nucleotides: TGTGCCAGCAGTTTATATTTAGGGACTAGCGGTTCAGATACGCAGTATTTT. Its protein is CASSLYLGTSGSDTQYF.

This chain joins TRBV7-9 and TRBJ2-1; 8 nucleotides match TRBD1. Unmatched junction bases numbered 12, after V lost 1 base and J lost 4 bases. Germline CDR1 is SEHNR and CDR2 is FQNEAQ (reference sequence). The CDR3 consists of 18 residues. The CDR3 DNA reads TGTGCCAGCAGCTTAGGGGGTCAGGGGGCGGCGATTTACAATGAGCAGTTCTTC. Its translation is CASSLGGQGAAIYNEQFF.

The chain employs TRBV23-1 and TRBJ2-7; 8 bases map to TRBD1. TRBV23-1 has ORF status, its function being uncertain. The CDR3 has 14 amino acids. The junction had 1 base not matched to a gene; V was cut back by 2 bases and J by 1 base. The CDR3 DNA reads as TGCGCCAGCAGTCAACGGGACAGGTCCTACGAGCAGTACGTC. It yields the protein CASSQRDRSYEQYV.

This clone was picked up one time. V is TRBV7-6 and J is TRBJ2-5; 9 positions match TRBD2. Germline-derived CDR1 and CDR2 are SGHVS and FNYEAQ. The CDR3 has 15 amino acids. V was clipped by 2 bases and J by 4 bases; unmatched bases: 5. The CDR3 nucleotides are TGTGCCAGCAGCTTAAGTAGCGGGAGTGGAGAGACCCAGTACTTC. Translation: CASSLSSGSGETQYF.

The chain combines TRBV28 with TRBJ2-6; D is perhaps TRBD1 (5 bases). Germline assignment: CDR1 MDHEN and CDR2 SYDVKM. CDR3 length: 15 residues. V was clipped by 8 bases and J by 0 bases, with 11 bases between them. CDR3 residues: CASSEQASGANVLTF. In DNA form, the CDR3 reads TGTGCCAGCTCCGAACAGGCCTCTGGGGCCAACGTCCTGACTTTC.